This T cell receptor (beta chain) was sequenced during a study of kidney transplant recipient with SARS-CoV-2 infection. TCRdb itself ran the reads through MiXCR, one entry per CDR3 protein. Of 250,000 or so distinct CDR3 sequences listed, more than 25% are singletons. The CDR3 runs 12 residues. CDR1 and CDR2 (germline): DFQATT, SNEGSKA (reference sequence). Trimming cost V 6 bases and J 4 bases; bases outside gene matches: 0. In this sample, this clonotype turned up many times. The specimen comprised a blood sample, sampled at baseline and on approximately day 120 from a kidney transplant recipient. This clonotype originated in a male patient aged 25-45 years who had COVID-19 and was a kidney transplant recipient. Some T cells here may be from the graft donor. The V gene is TRBV20-1, the J gene TRBJ1-5, with 10 bases aligning to TRBD1. The CDR3 nucleotides read TGCAGTGCGGACAGGGGGAATCAGCCCCAGCATTTT. It encodes CSADRGNQPQHF.